The TCR beta chain under discussion was sequenced for a study of cytomegalovirus exposure and HLA in healthy donors. Study at large: Genetic ancestry analysis placed around four fifths of the approximately 400 donors that were genotyped in the Caucasian-associated cluster. Broader study findings: By HLA locus, TCR association rates varied in a later analysis, with DRB1 showing the most and HLA-C the fewest. Excluded were some V segments that proved indistinguishable, including TRBV6-2 and TRBV6-3. 150 to 200 TCR beta chains were listed as cytomegalovirus-associated.

V lost 0 bases and J lost 5, with 11 bases in between. From germline, CDR1 is SGDLS and CDR2 YYNGEE. The CDR3 is 14 residues long. This clone was seen only a few times. Antigen specificity is unknown. Use of 60 Vbeta and 13 Jbeta primers characterized the PCR. Libraries were prepared by immunoSEQ multiplex PCR; TCRdb keeps only in-frame clonotypes and omits some of them. The data show some 81,000 clones, more than 65% seen once. The chain uses TRBV9 and TRBJ1-1; the D is unclear. The material sequenced was PBMCs. The TCR sequence derives from a woman aged 35 to 49 in good health and CMV-seropositive. The CDR3 sequence: CASSVDPSGTEAFF. The DNA for the CDR3 is TGTGCCAGCAGCGTAGACCCCAGCGGTACTGAAGCTTTCTTT.